These 8 T cell receptor beta chains were sequenced from one sample in a study of T cell changes during pregnancy in multiple sclerosis. Clones were read by immunoSEQ multiplex PCR, and TCRdb kept only the in-frame ones, dropping some. The sample shows tens of thousands of clones, approximately 87% of them seen only once. The sequencing used CD8+ T cells from peripheral blood mononuclear cells, collected after pregnancy. The receptors come from a female donor with multiple sclerosis, enrolled in a pregnancy study.

The chain joins TRBV11-2 to TRBJ2-7; 14 nucleotides line up with TRBD2. CDR1 is SGHAT, CDR2 FQNNGV, per germline. Trimming at V came to 5 bases and at J to 12 bases, leaving 6 bases not matched to a gene. CDR3 length: 13 amino acids. In nucleotides, the CDR3 is TGTGCCAGCAGCCGGACTAGCGGGGGGCCGGGGTACTTC. Protein sequence: CASSRTSGGPGYF.

Only one count was recorded for this clone. The chain couples TRBV4-1 to TRBJ1-6; 9 bases map to TRBD1. The CDR3 has 16 residues. The V segment lost 3 bases and the J segment 2 bases; nucleotides outside the gene matches: 2. The germline gives CDR1 MGHRA, CDR2 YSYEKL. The CDR3 coding sequence is TGCGCCAGCAGCCACCGGACAGGGGCCTATAATTCACCCCTCCACTTT. This translates into CASSHRTGAYNSPLHF.

The rearrangement uses TRBV4-1 and TRBJ1-2; 9 bases map to TRBD1. The CDR3 length is 16 residues. J lost 1 base, V lost 4 bases, and 7 bases had no gene match. Germline CDR1 and CDR2: MGHRA and YSYEKL. This CDR3 is CASSPWDRAVNYGYTF. CDR3 DNA sequence: TGCGCCAGCAGCCCCTGGGACAGGGCCGTTAACTATGGCTACACCTTC.

The gene calls are TRBV7-9 and TRBJ2-7, with a tentative D call TRBD2 (6 bases). Trimming pared 5 bases from V and 2 bases from J, leaving 10 bases between. CDR3 length: 13 residues. The germline V gene encodes CDR1 SEHNR and CDR2 FQNEAQ (reference sequence). This CDR3 reads CASSPGGTYEQYF. CDR3 bases: TGTGCCAGCAGCCCCGGGGGAACCTACGAGCAGTACTTC.

V and J are TRBV14 and TRBJ2-5; D not certain. Trimming cost V 1 base and J 5 bases, with 5 bases left between them. The CDR3 sequence is 12 residues long. Germline values: CDR1 SGHDN, CDR2 FVKESK. The CDR3 bases are TGTGCCAGCAGCCAAGCTACGGAGACCCAGTACTTC. It yields the protein CASSQATETQYF.

The genes are TRBV19 and TRBJ1-1, with D uncertain. This CDR3 contains 16 residues. The V end was cut by 6 bases, the J end by 0 bases, with 17 bases between. Germline CDR1 and CDR2: LNHDA and SQIVND (reference sequence). CDR3 coding DNA: TGTGCCAGTAGCCCGGCGGCGGATTGGATGAACACTGAAGCTTTCTTT. It yields the protein CASSPAADWMNTEAFF. The complete variable domain, with remaining parts taken from reference TRBV19 and TRBJ1-1, reads DGGITQSPKYLFRKEGQNVTLSCEQNLNHDAMYWYRQDPGQGLRLIYYSQIVNDFQKGDIAEGYSVSREKKESFPLTVTSAQKNPTAFYLCASSPAADWMNTEAFFGQGTRLTVV.

The V and J genes are TRBV4-3 and TRBJ2-1; D unclear. V was pared by 1 base and J by 4 bases, with 8 bases between. CDR3 length: 14 amino acids. CDR1 is LGHNA, CDR2 YSLEER, per germline. The CDR3 reads CASSQADGYNEQFF. In nucleotides, the CDR3 is TGCGCCAGCAGCCAAGCCGACGGGTACAATGAGCAGTTCTTC.

V and J are TRBV6-6 and TRBJ1-6; the D is unclear. Trimming left V 3 bases short and J 6 bases short, with 15 bases between. The CDR3 spans 16 residues. Germline V gives CDR1 MNHNY, CDR2 SVGAGI (reference sequence). CDR3 nucleotide sequence: TGTGCCAGCAGTTATCCCCGACCCGAGGGTAATTCACCCCTCCACTTT. Protein sequence: CASSYPRPEGNSPLHF.